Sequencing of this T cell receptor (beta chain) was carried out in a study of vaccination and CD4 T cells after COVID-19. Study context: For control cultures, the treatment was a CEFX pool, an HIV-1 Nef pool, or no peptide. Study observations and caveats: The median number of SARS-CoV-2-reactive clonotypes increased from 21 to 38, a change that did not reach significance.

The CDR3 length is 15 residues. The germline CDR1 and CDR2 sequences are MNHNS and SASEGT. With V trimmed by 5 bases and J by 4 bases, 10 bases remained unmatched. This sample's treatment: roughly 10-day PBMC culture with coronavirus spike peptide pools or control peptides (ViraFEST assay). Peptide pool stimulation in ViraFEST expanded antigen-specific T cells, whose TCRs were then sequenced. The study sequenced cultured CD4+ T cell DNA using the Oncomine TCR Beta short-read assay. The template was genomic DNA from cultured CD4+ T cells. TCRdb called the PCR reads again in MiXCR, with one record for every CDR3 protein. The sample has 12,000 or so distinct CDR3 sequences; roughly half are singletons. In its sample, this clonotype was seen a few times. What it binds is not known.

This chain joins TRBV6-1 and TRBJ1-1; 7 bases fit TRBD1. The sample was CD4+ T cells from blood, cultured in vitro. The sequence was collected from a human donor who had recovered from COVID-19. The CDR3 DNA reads TGTGCCAGCAGTCTCCGCAGGGCAGGGGGCACTGAAGCTTTCTTT. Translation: CASSLRRAGGTEAFF.